The 27 T cell receptor beta chains presented below share a single source sample, sequenced in a study of response to subunit inactivated influenza vaccine. TCRdb independently ran MiXCR on the RT-PCR reads; one entry per CDR3 protein. The sample lists about 700,000 distinct CDR3 sequences; approximately 14% were seen once. This specimen consisted of PBMCs from blood, obtained approximately 13 days after vaccination. The receptors originated from a man over 45 who received an inactivated influenza vaccine.

This clonotype was observed at least ten times. The chain joins TRBV12-3 or TRBV12-4 to TRBJ1-1; no clear D. Trimming removed 6 bases from V and 0 bases from J, with 11 bases in between. The CDR3 covers 14 residues. The DNA for the CDR3 is TGTGCCAGCAGCTTACAAGAGTTGAACACTGAAGCTTTCTTT. Its protein is CASSLQELNTEAFF.

This clonotype has only a few counts. The chain employs TRBV6-1 and TRBJ2-3; 10 bases match TRBD2. The CDR3 has 15 amino acids. Germline CDR1 reads MNHNS; CDR2 reads SASEGT. V was clipped by 7 bases and J by 3 bases; unmatched bases: 7. The CDR3 protein is CASTPLAGSTDTQYF. As DNA, the CDR3 is TGTGCCAGCACTCCACTAGCGGGGAGTACAGATACGCAGTATTTT.

CDR3 coding DNA: TGTGCCATCAGTGAGTTCGCGGGAGAGTCCTCTGGGGCCAACGTCCTGACTTTC. Amino acids: CAISEFAGESSGANVLTF. The rearrangement links TRBV10-3 to TRBJ2-6; TRBD2 matches 7 bases. This CDR3 is 18 amino acids long. CDR1 and CDR2 (germline): ENHRY, SYGVKD. V lost 1 base and J lost 0; bases outside the gene matches: 6.

The chain is built from TRBV28 and TRBJ2-7; 7 positions agree with TRBD1. The ends lost 4 bases at V and 6 bases at J; junction bases unmatched: 9. The CDR3 is 14 residues long. Germline CDR1 reads MDHEN; CDR2 reads SYDVKM. This CDR3 reads CASSSPGTVFEQYF. In DNA, the CDR3 is TGTGCCAGCAGTTCCCCCGGGACAGTTTTCGAGCAGTACTTC.

This clonotype was observed a handful of times. The V gene is TRBV28, the J gene TRBJ2-3; possible D gene TRBD1, 6 bases. This CDR3 region has 14 residues. From germline, CDR1 is MDHEN and CDR2 SYDVKM. Trimming shortened V by 7 bases and J by 9 bases, and 20 bases separated the two germline ends. The DNA for the CDR3 is TGTGCCAGCACCGTGGGGGCCAGATTTGGAACGCAGTATTTT. Protein: CASTVGARFGTQYF.

The gene calls are TRBV11-3 and TRBJ2-7; TRBD1 aligns across 8 bases. V trimming: 5 bases; J trimming: 3 bases; junction bases outside the gene matches: 9. The CDR3 extends over 15 amino acids. Looked up from germline, CDR1 is SGHNT and CDR2 is YENEEA. CDR3 nucleotide sequence: TGTGCCAGCAGCCTCACCGGACAGGGTCGCTACGAGCAGTACTTC. The encoded protein is CASSLTGQGRYEQYF. Complete variable domain (other parts from reference TRBV11-3 and TRBJ2-7): EAGVVQSPRYKIIEKKQPVAFWCNPISGHNTLYWYLQNLGQGPELLIRYENEEAVDDSQLPKDRFSAERLKGVDSTLKIQPAELGDSAVYLCASSLTGQGRYEQYFGPGTRLTVT.

This clonotype occurred a few times. The chain combines TRBV6-1 with TRBJ2-2; unclear D gene. The CDR3 spans 15 residues. Germline V gives CDR1 MNHNS, CDR2 SASEGT. Trimming removed 7 bases from V and 1 base from J, with 13 bases in between. As DNA, the CDR3 is TGTGCCAGCACCCCCTGGGCGCGGAACACCGGGGAGCTGTTTTTT. It specifies CASTPWARNTGELFF.

This clonotype has ten or more counts. This chain links TRBV12-3 or TRBV12-4 with TRBJ1-1; 8 bases align to TRBD1. CDR3 length: 14 residues. V trimming: 4 bases; J trimming: 1 base; junction bases outside the gene matches: 2. CDR3 nucleotide sequence: TGTGCCAGCAGTTGGGACAGGACGAACACTGAAGCTTTCTTT. This translates into CASSWDRTNTEAFF.

This clonotype was seen at least ten times. V gene TRBV4-3 combines with J gene TRBJ2-2, with a weak D call TRBD1 (6 bases). The CDR3 runs to 18 residues. The ends were cut back, 1 base at V and 2 bases at J, with 17 bases in the middle. Germline lookup yields CDR1 LGHNA and CDR2 YSLEER. DNA for the CDR3: TGCGCCAGCAGCCAAGGGGAAGACAGGAGTCTTAACACCGGGGAGCTGTTTTTT. This sequence encodes CASSQGEDRSLNTGELFF.

This chain uses TRBV5-1 with TRBJ2-5; 12 bases are shared with TRBD1. CDR3 size: 16 residues. Germline CDR1 SGHRS, CDR2 YFSETQ. The V segment lost 0 bases and the J segment 7 bases; nucleotides outside the gene matches: 7. The CDR3 region is CASSLAGTGGMVTQYF. The CDR3 DNA is TGCGCCAGCAGCTTGGCCGGGACAGGGGGCATGGTGACCCAGTACTTC.

Here the CDR3 reads CASSLGGLLAVYNEQFF. In nucleotides, the CDR3 is TGTGCCAGCAGTTTAGGGGGCCTTCTAGCAGTATACAATGAGCAGTTCTTC. The V and J genes are TRBV12-3 or TRBV12-4 and TRBJ2-1; D is tentatively TRBD1 or TRBD2 (5 bases each). The CDR3 is 17 residues long. The V gene lost 1 base and the J gene lost 4 bases, with 17 bases spanning the gap.

This clonotype was counted a few times. This rearrangement joins TRBV2 to TRBJ2-4; maybe TRBD2 (6 bases). Per the germline V gene, CDR1 is SNHLY and CDR2 is FYNNEI. This CDR3 has 14 amino acids. V was pared by 2 bases and J by 6 bases, with 11 bases between. The CDR3 DNA reads as TGTGCCAGCAGTGAATCGGGAGCTGGAAACATTCAGTACTTC. Translating gives CASSESGAGNIQYF.

This chain links TRBV16 with TRBJ2-6; D remains ambiguous. Trimming left V 8 bases short and J 1 base short, with 15 bases between. Germline assignment: CDR1 KGHSY and CDR2 FQNENV. The length of the CDR3 is 16 residues. CDR3 in amino acids: CASSASRASGANVLTF. In DNA form, the CDR3 reads TGTGCCAGCTCCGCATCAAGGGCTTCTGGGGCCAACGTCCTGACTTTC.

The sample holds a few counts of this clonotype. The gene calls are TRBV19 and TRBJ2-1; D not certain. The V end lost 2 bases, the J end lost 7 bases, and 15 bases lay between the germline ends. The germline CDR1 and CDR2 sequences are LNHDA and SQIVND (reference sequence). The CDR3 sequence is 15 residues long. CDR3 sequence reads: CASSISRSRLNEQFF. The CDR3 coding sequence is TGTGCCAGTAGTATAAGCAGGTCCCGGTTGAATGAGCAGTTCTTC.

There are a few counts of this clonotype. The J gene is TRBJ1-2, the V gene TRBV20-1; D is undetermined. CDR1 is DFQATT, CDR2 SNEGSKA, per germline (reference sequence). Trimming left V 2 bases short and J 10 bases short, with 8 bases between. There are 10 residues in the CDR3. The CDR3 here is CSARSQFYTF. CDR3 DNA sequence: TGCAGTGCTAGATCCCAATTCTACACCTTC.

The gene calls are TRBV11-3 and TRBJ2-3; D may be TRBD1 (6 bases). Germline V gene sequence: CDR1 SGHNT, CDR2 YENEEA. This CDR3 contains 15 residues. V lost 3 bases to trimming and J lost 4 bases, with 14 bases between them. CDR3 protein: CASSFGNRAADTQYF. The DNA for the CDR3 is TGTGCCAGCAGCTTCGGAAACAGGGCCGCAGATACGCAGTATTTT.

This clonotype was found a few times. This chain connects TRBV7-9 to TRBJ2-3; TRBD1 matches at 10 bases. Trimming at V came to 5 bases and at J to 0 bases, leaving 5 bases not matched to a gene. The CDR3 spans 16 residues. The germline V gene has CDR1 SEHNR and CDR2 FQNEAQ (reference sequence). CDR3: CASSPGTGASTDTQYF. CDR3 coding DNA: TGTGCCAGCAGCCCTGGGACAGGGGCTAGCACAGATACGCAGTATTTT.

Only a few counts were recorded for this clonotype. The chain has TRBV14 and TRBJ2-1; D perhaps matches TRBD1 (5 bases). The CDR3 contains 17 residues. Trimming left V 0 bases short and J 0 bases short, with 12 bases between. Germline CDR1 and CDR2: SGHDN and FVKESK. The CDR3 protein is CASSQDLGRVSYNEQFF. CDR3 nucleotide sequence: TGTGCCAGCAGCCAAGATTTGGGCAGGGTCTCCTACAATGAGCAGTTCTTC. Supplemented by reference TRBV14 and TRBJ2-1, the full variable domain reads EAGVTQFPSHSVIEKGQTVTLRCDPISGHDNLYWYRRVMGKEIKFLLHFVKESKQDESGMPNNRFLAERTGGTYSTLKVQPAELEDSGVYFCASSQDLGRVSYNEQFFGPGTRLTVL.

This clonotype was seen only a few times. The V and J genes are TRBV4-2 and TRBJ2-7, with 10 bases fitting TRBD2. V trimming: 1 base; J trimming: 0 bases; junction bases outside the gene matches: 3. The germline V gene has CDR1 LGHNA and CDR2 YNFKEQ. This CDR3 spans 16 amino acids. The CDR3 DNA reads as TGTGCCAGCAGCCAAGCTTCTAGCGGGAGCTCCTACGAGCAGTACTTC. Translation gives CASSQASSGSSYEQYF.

Only a few counts were recorded for this clonotype. The chain employs TRBV4-2 and TRBJ2-7; 11 nucleotides match TRBD1. V dropped 3 bases and J dropped 4; count of bases not matched to a gene: 2. The CDR3 runs to 14 residues. Germline CDR1 LGHNA, CDR2 YNFKEQ. CDR3 nucleotides: TGTGCCAGCAGCCACGGGGACAGGGGGTACGAGCAGTACTTC. Its protein is CASSHGDRGYEQYF.

This clonotype was seen more than once but under ten times. The rearrangement joins TRBV5-4 to TRBJ2-3; TRBD1 agrees at 7 bases. Germline loops: CDR1 SGHNT, CDR2 YYREEE (reference sequence). Trimming removed 3 bases from V and 8 bases from J; junction bases left unmatched: 18. This CDR3 comprises 17 residues. The CDR3 DNA reads as TGTGCCAGCAGCTCGCGTGGGGGACAGACAAGTAGTGGTACGCAGTATTTT. It is translated as CASSSRGGQTSSGTQYF.

In its sample, this clonotype was seen a few times. V is TRBV27 and J is TRBJ2-3, with D unresolved. V gave up 2 bases and J gave up 5 bases, with 8 bases separating them. Germline assignment: CDR1 MNHEY and CDR2 SMNVEV (reference sequence). This CDR3 is built from 13 residues. The CDR3 reads CASSLQFGDTQYF. The CDR3 DNA follows: TGTGCCAGCAGTTTACAGTTTGGAGATACGCAGTATTTT.

This clonotype was seen more than once but under ten times. The chain carries TRBV10-3 and TRBJ2-3; perhaps TRBD2 as D (6 bases). CDR1 and CDR2 (germline): ENHRY, SYGVKD. V lost 6 bases to trimming and J lost 2 bases, with 12 bases between them. The CDR3 covers 14 residues. The CDR3, as DNA: TGTGCCATCAGGTCTAGCGAATACACAGATACGCAGTATTTT. Its translation is CAIRSSEYTDTQYF.

The chain combines TRBV6-5 with TRBJ1-5; tentative D call: TRBD1 (6 bases). The ends were cut back, 0 bases at V and 1 base at J, with 13 bases in the middle. CDR3 length equals 17 residues. The germline gives CDR1 MNHEY, CDR2 SVGAGI. The CDR3 is CASSYSMGHFSNQPQHF. CDR3 sequence (DNA): TGTGCCAGCAGTTACTCGATGGGACACTTCAGCAATCAGCCCCAGCATTTT.

This chain connects TRBV5-6 to TRBJ2-7, with D maybe TRBD2 (5 bases). Germline CDR1 reads SGHDT; CDR2 reads YYEEEE. The CDR3 covers 14 residues. Trimming removed 7 bases from V and 7 bases from J, with 21 bases in between. The CDR3 sequence: CASGAGIMKREQYF. The CDR3 bases are TGTGCCAGCGGCGCCGGGATAATGAAGCGGGAGCAGTACTTC.

This chain uses TRBV7-2 with TRBJ2-7; 11 bases align to TRBD2. In germline, CDR1 is SGHTA, CDR2 FQGNSA. Trimming at V came to 1 base and at J to 5 bases, leaving 1 base not matched to a gene. There are 14 residues in the CDR3. The CDR3 sequence: CASSLVSGRDEQYF. In DNA form, the CDR3 reads TGTGCCAGCAGCTTAGTTAGCGGGAGGGACGAGCAGTACTTC.

The V call is TRBV7-3, the J call TRBJ2-1; 7 nucleotides line up with TRBD2. The V segment lost 5 bases and the J segment 12 bases; nucleotides outside the gene matches: 13. Looked up from germline, CDR1 is SGHTA and CDR2 is FQGTGA. This CDR3 is 14 amino acids long. DNA of the CDR3: TGTGCCAGCAGCCGATTAGGCAGCGGGACTGGGCAGTTCTTC. Translation: CASSRLGSGTGQFF.